Presented here are 20 T cell receptor beta chains from one specimen sequenced in a study of human thymus T cells. In corrective heart surgery, resections were taken, and these provided the thymus tissue. The method was immunoSEQ multiplex PCR; TCRdb's version includes in-frame clones alone and lacks a portion of them. The table records under 150,000 clones, around 94% of them present only once. Specimen: thymus tissue. These receptors originate from a boy less than two years old with a congenital heart defect but otherwise immunologically healthy.

The sample holds a few counts of this clone. The chain links TRBV19 to TRBJ1-2, with 7 nucleotides matching TRBD1. With 4 bases clipped from V and 11 bases from J, the junction kept 4 bases outside the gene matches. CDR1 and CDR2 (germline): LNHDA, SQIVND (reference sequence). This CDR3 contains 11 residues. The chain's CDR3 is CASSTDRPYTF. CDR3 coding DNA: TGTGCCAGTAGTACGGACAGGCCGTACACCTTC.

The chain has TRBV7-2 and TRBJ2-7; D remains ambiguous. CDR3 length equals 15 residues. The ends were cut back, 1 base at V and 3 bases at J, with 13 bases in the middle. Germline V gene data show CDR1 as SGHTA and CDR2 as FQGNSA. In DNA form, the CDR3 reads TGTGCCAGCAGCTTAGTGTGGGGATGGGACTACGAGCAGTACTTC. Protein: CASSLVWGWDYEQYF.

V is TRBV7-9 and J is TRBJ1-2; D is unclear. Between the trimmed V and J ends, which lost 0 bases and 6 bases, there was a span of 5 bases. The germline gives CDR1 SEHNR, CDR2 FQNEAQ (reference sequence). The CDR3 sequence is 12 residues long. The CDR3 spells CASSLAGNGYTF. The DNA of the CDR3 is TGTGCCAGCAGCTTAGCCGGTAATGGCTACACCTTC.

The rearrangement uses TRBV10-3 and TRBJ2-1, with D perhaps matching TRBD1 or TRBD2 (6 bases each). CDR3 size: 15 residues. CDR1 and CDR2 from the germline V gene are ENHRY and SYGVKD. Trimming stripped 3 bases from V and 4 bases from J, with 13 bases between. In DNA form, the CDR3 reads TGTGCCATCAGTGATGGAGGGGGACAATACAATGAGCAGTTCTTC. It is translated as CAISDGGGQYNEQFF.

Notes on this clone: The junction does not match germline at one end; this may be a read error. The J gene is TRBJ2-1, the V gene TRBV4-2, with D unclear. Germline values: CDR1 LGHNA, CDR2 YNFKEQ. The CDR3 runs to 14 residues. The DNA for the CDR3 is TGTGCCAGCCGCCAGAGTAGCTCCTACAATGAGCAGTTCTTC. This translates into CASRQSSSYNEQFF.

V is TRBV7-9 and J is TRBJ2-5; D might be TRBD2 (5 bases). Germline V gene sequence: CDR1 SEHNR, CDR2 FQNEAQ (reference sequence). The CDR3 covers 16 residues. Trimming removed 2 bases from V and 1 base from J, with 14 bases in between. The CDR3 reads CASSLRSLGAQETQYF. The CDR3 DNA sequence: TGTGCCAGCAGCTTAAGATCTCTGGGAGCCCAAGAGACCCAGTACTTC.

This clone was seen a handful of times. The V gene is TRBV30, the J gene TRBJ1-1; 7 bases match TRBD1. The V and J ends lost 0 bases and 0 bases, in that order; junction bases with no gene match: 4. The CDR3 has 15 residues. Germline loops: CDR1 GTSNPN, CDR2 SVGIG (reference sequence). This CDR3 is CAWSVGDSVNTEAFF. CDR3 in DNA: TGTGCCTGGAGTGTAGGGGACAGCGTGAACACTGAAGCTTTCTTT.

About this clone itself: Its ends do not fully match the called genes, so a read error is possible. The chain couples TRBV11-2 to TRBJ1-2; possibly TRBD1 for D (6 bases). Per the germline V gene, CDR1 is SGHAT and CDR2 is FQNNGV. This CDR3 contains 15 residues. The CDR3 nucleotides read TGTGCCAGCAGTGAGCCATCCAGAACAGGGCGGAGGGTAATCTTC. Translating gives CASSEPSRTGRRVIF.

This clone has just one count. The chain uses TRBV20-1 and TRBJ2-5; no clear D gene. Trimming shortened V by 6 bases and J by 10 bases, and 12 bases separated the two germline ends. CDR3 size: 10 residues. Per the germline V gene, CDR1 is DFQATT and CDR2 is SNEGSKA (reference sequence). CDR3 nucleotides: TGCAGTGCCCGAACGCGGAGCCAGTACTTC. Translated, it gives CSARTRSQYF.

The V and J genes are TRBV4-3 and TRBJ2-1; 9 nucleotides line up with TRBD2. The CDR3 runs to 16 residues. Germline V lookup: CDR1 LGHNA, CDR2 YSLEER. Trimming removed 1 base from V and 7 bases from J; junction bases left unmatched: 8. As DNA, the CDR3 is TGCGCCAGCAGCCAAGGGGGCGGGGGGGTAAGGAATGAGCAGTTCTTC. It encodes CASSQGGGGVRNEQFF.

The chain recombines TRBV5-4 with TRBJ1-2, with D possibly being TRBD1 (6 bases). Germline-derived CDR1 and CDR2 are SGHNT and YYREEE (reference sequence). Trimming took 4 bases from V and 8 from J, leaving 12 bases between them. This CDR3 is 12 amino acids long. Here the CDR3 reads CASSPDRVGYTF. The CDR3 DNA follows: TGTGCCAGCAGCCCGGACAGAGTAGGCTACACCTTC.

The chain uses TRBV15 and TRBJ1-1; D uncertain. Trimming pared 0 bases from V and 3 bases from J, leaving 11 bases between. There are 15 residues in the CDR3. Germline assignment: CDR1 LNHNV and CDR2 YYDKDF (reference sequence). The CDR3 loop reads CATSREHYRDTEAFF. CDR3 DNA sequence: TGTGCCACCAGCAGAGAACATTACAGAGACACTGAAGCTTTCTTT. Combining the CDR3 with reference TRBV15 and TRBJ1-1 gives the whole variable domain DAMVIQNPRYQVTQFGKPVTLSCSQTLNHNVMYWYQQKSSQAPKLLFHYYDKDFNNEADTPDNFQSRRPNTSFCFLDIRSPGLGDTAMYLCATSREHYRDTEAFFGQGTRLTVV.

The rearrangement joins TRBV15 to TRBJ2-5, with 9 bases aligning to TRBD2. CDR1 and CDR2 from the germline V gene are LNHNV and YYDKDF (reference sequence). The ends lost 3 bases at V and 1 base at J; junction bases unmatched: 9. This CDR3 is built from 17 residues. The CDR3 sequence: CATSRGGVAGVQETQYF. The DNA for the CDR3 is TGTGCCACCAGCAGGGGGGGGGTAGCGGGGGTCCAAGAGACCCAGTACTTC.

The chain is built from TRBV7-2 and TRBJ2-3; no clear D. V gave up 2 bases and J gave up 0 bases, with 12 bases separating them. Germline-derived CDR1 and CDR2 are SGHTA and FQGNSA. This CDR3 has 16 residues. CDR3 sequence reads: CASSLTAGPSTDTQYF. CDR3 DNA sequence: TGTGCCAGCAGCTTAACGGCTGGTCCTAGCACAGATACGCAGTATTTT.

This chain uses TRBV6-6 with TRBJ2-4, with D possibly matching TRBD1 (6 bases). CDR3 size: 15 residues. The V gene's germline CDR1 is MNHNY and CDR2 SVGAGI (reference sequence). The ends were cut back, 10 bases at V and 1 base at J, with 17 bases in the middle. CDR3 nucleotides: TGTGCCACCCTACAGGGTGGATTCGCCAAAAACATTCAGTACTTC. It codes for CATLQGGFAKNIQYF.

This chain joins TRBV18 and TRBJ2-7; TRBD1 matches at 7 bases. Germline CDR1 and CDR2: KGHSH and LQKENI. CDR3 length: 14 amino acids. The V segment lost 0 bases and the J segment 2 bases; nucleotides outside the gene matches: 1. CDR3: CASSPPRGPYEQYF. The CDR3 DNA sequence: TGTGCCAGCTCACCACCGAGGGGGCCCTACGAGCAGTACTTC.

V usage is TRBV5-1 and J usage is TRBJ2-1; 8 bases match TRBD1. Germline V lookup: CDR1 SGHRS, CDR2 YFSETQ. The CDR3 is 13 amino acids. V lost 7 bases, J lost 2 bases, and 2 bases stayed unmatched. The CDR3 DNA reads TGCGCCAGCCACAGGGGGGCCTACAATGAGCAGTTCTTC. Its translation is CASHRGAYNEQFF. Filled out from reference TRBV5-1 and TRBJ2-1, the complete variable domain reads KAGVTQTPRYLIKTRGQQVTLSCSPISGHRSVSWYQQTPGQGLQFLFEYFSETQRNKGNFPGRFSGRQFSNSRSEMNVSTLELGDSALYLCASHRGAYNEQFFGPGTRLTVL.

The chain combines TRBV18 with TRBJ2-7, with no clear D. V lost 1 base and J lost 2, with 9 bases in between. The germline CDR1 and CDR2 sequences are KGHSH and LQKENI. The CDR3 runs to 14 residues. The CDR3 region has the DNA TGTGCCAGCTCACCACGCGGAGCTCCCTACGAGCAGTACTTC. Translated, it gives CASSPRGAPYEQYF.

The chain employs TRBV4-1 and TRBJ1-2; D might be TRBD1 (6 bases). CDR1 is MGHRA, CDR2 YSYEKL, per germline. V lost 0 bases, J lost 4 bases, and 21 bases lay in between. The CDR3 totals 18 residues. This CDR3 reads CASSQDSLGTTSSYGYTF. The CDR3 region has the DNA TGCGCCAGCAGCCAAGATTCTCTAGGGACAACCAGCTCCTATGGCTACACCTTC.

CDR3 residues: CASSPRWVSEQYF. The DNA of the CDR3 is TGTGCCAGCAGTCCCAGATGGGTTAGCGAGCAGTACTTC. The V and J genes are TRBV6-1 and TRBJ2-7; D uncertain. The V gene lost 5 bases and the J gene lost 6 bases, with 14 bases spanning the gap. There are 13 residues in the CDR3. From germline, CDR1 is MNHNS and CDR2 SASEGT.